The T cell receptor (beta chain) described here comes from a study of T cell repertoires in cytomegalovirus infection. Study information: Public TCR beta signatures marked donors with CMV infection and the matching HLA.

A single record per CDR3 protein comes from TCRdb applying MiXCR to the reads. The table lists roughly 640,000 distinct CDR3 sequences, roughly 24% of them singletons. Germline values: CDR1 MDHEN, CDR2 SYDVKM. The CDR3 length is 14 residues. With V trimmed by 10 bases and J by 4 bases, 10 bases remained unmatched. As for this clonotype: Antigen: not known.

Findings of the study overall: Carriers of CMV plus the relevant HLA were identified by cumulative public TCR beta family frequency.

The sequence derives from a human donor in good health (CMV status not recorded). Some clones in this sample may be carry-over from other donors' samples. The chain employs TRBV28 and TRBJ2-1; 7 bases agree with TRBD1. The source material was CD8+ T cells from PBMCs. CDR3 sequence (DNA): TGTGCCACCAAAACAGGGGCCTTTTACAATGAGCAGTTCTTC. Amino acid sequence: CATKTGAFYNEQFF.